The source of this TCR beta chain is a study of blood T cells in healthy people across ages. Study-level points and caveats: Naive T cell percentage strongly correlated with TCR beta diversity. Diversity of TCR beta per million T cells declined in a roughly linear way with age.

Primed by a sample-barcoded 5' primer and a J-beta primer mix, a second PCR proceeded for about 7 to 12 cycles. Each cDNA molecule received a tag from a template-switch adaptor that had 12 random nucleotides. Each CDR3 protein gets one entry after TCRdb re-called the 5' RACE reads with MiXCR. This sample has 1 million or so distinct CDR3 sequences, with under 55% found just once. Samples each had at least 6 micrograms of total RNA extracted. Regarding this clonotype: As yet, its antigen is unknown.

J was trimmed by 3 bases and V by 1 base; bases with no gene match: 5. The CDR3 sequence is 16 residues long. CDR1 is SNHLY, CDR2 FYNNEI, per germline. This receptor was taken from a woman aged 55 to 70 in good health. The source material was blood. The V call is TRBV2, the J call TRBJ2-4; 8 bases are a match to TRBD1. The CDR3: CASSEDRGMGKNIQYF. In nucleotides, the CDR3 is TGTGCCAGCAGTGAAGACAGGGGGATGGGCAAAAACATTCAGTACTTC.